The 24 T cell receptor beta chains listed next were all sequenced from one sample in a study of blood T cell repertoires in COVID-19. Measured with immunoSEQ multiplex PCR; TCRdb has only the in-frame clones, and not every one. This sample has around 160,000 clones, with approximately 90% found just once. The sample taken for sequencing was peripheral blood. These receptors were collected from a man between 18 and 29 years old with acute or convalescent COVID-19.

The genes are TRBV7-8 and TRBJ2-5; TRBD2 agrees at 9 bases. Germline V gene lookup returns CDR1 SGHVS and CDR2 FQNEAQ. V was clipped by 5 bases and J by 4 bases; unmatched bases: 2. The CDR3 length is 13 residues. CDR3 protein: CASSRGLAETQYF. In DNA, the CDR3 is TGTGCCAGCAGCCGGGGACTAGCAGAGACCCAGTACTTC.

The chain recombines TRBV24-1 with TRBJ1-5; 9 nucleotides match TRBD1. Germline V gives CDR1 KGHDR, CDR2 SFDVKD. This CDR3 region has 16 residues. The V and J ends lost 3 bases and 11 bases, in that order; junction bases with no gene match: 13. The CDR3 DNA follows: TGTGCCACCAGTGATGGGACCGGGACAGGGTTTGACGCCCAGCATTTT. Translating it yields CATSDGTGTGFDAQHF.

The V gene is TRBV9, the J gene TRBJ2-4; TRBD2 might be the D (6 bases). CDR1 is SGDLS and CDR2 is YYNGEE in the germline V gene. This CDR3 has 12 residues. V gave up 4 bases and J gave up 12 bases, with 14 bases separating them. The CDR3 DNA is TGTGCCAGCAGCCCCGGGGGACCGGGTCAGTACTTC. This translates into CASSPGGPGQYF.

The rearrangement links TRBV5-1 to TRBJ1-2; no clear D. In germline, CDR1 is SGHRS, CDR2 YFSETQ. This CDR3 has 13 amino acids. The germline V and J ends were trimmed by 3 bases and 8 bases, with 14 bases remaining between them. DNA of the CDR3: TGCGCCAGCAGCTCGGGAGGACTAGGAGGCTACACCTTC. Translation: CASSSGGLGGYTF.

The chain recombines TRBV18 with TRBJ1-6; 12 bases align to TRBD1. This CDR3 has 17 residues. J lost 6 bases, V lost 6 bases, and 9 bases had no gene match. CDR1 is KGHSH, CDR2 LQKENI, per germline. The CDR3 nucleotides are TGTGCCAGCTCGATCGCCGGGACAGGGGGCCGTAATTCACCCCTCCACTTT. This codes for CASSIAGTGGRNSPLHF.

The rearrangement joins TRBV2 to TRBJ2-3, with 9 bases identical to TRBD2. With 8 bases clipped from V and 0 bases from J, the junction kept 15 bases outside the gene matches. The CDR3 runs 18 residues. Germline V gene sequence: CDR1 SNHLY, CDR2 FYNNEI. CDR3 loop: CASESGGTSIASTDTQYF. The CDR3, as DNA: TGTGCCAGCGAGAGCGGGGGGACATCAATTGCTAGCACAGATACGCAGTATTTT.

This clone was observed a handful of times. Other DNA sequences in the sample encode the same CDR3. The rearrangement joins TRBV14 to TRBJ1-2; a weak D match, TRBD1 (6 bases). V lost 3 bases to trimming and J lost 3 bases, with 8 bases between them. Per germline, CDR1 SGHDN and CDR2 FVKESK. There are 13 residues in the CDR3. CDR3 in amino acids: CASSQNRDYGYTF. In DNA, the CDR3 is TGTGCCAGCAGCCAGAACAGGGACTATGGCTACACCTTC. Supplemented by reference TRBV14 and TRBJ1-2, the full variable domain reads EAGVTQFPSHSVIEKGQTVTLRCDPISGHDNLYWYRRVMGKEIKFLLHFVKESKQDESGMPNNRFLAERTGGTYSTLKVQPAELEDSGVYFCASSQNRDYGYTFGSGTRLTVV.

The gene calls are TRBV28 and TRBJ2-4; tentatively, D is TRBD1 (5 bases). Trimming pared 2 bases from V and 4 bases from J, leaving 6 bases between. The CDR3 runs to 13 residues. Germline CDR1 is MDHEN and CDR2 is SYDVKM. CDR3 in amino acids: CASSLQGKNIQYF. In nucleotides, the CDR3 is TGTGCCAGCAGTTTACAGGGAAAAAACATTCAGTACTTC.

This clone has only one observation. The chain is built from TRBV2 and TRBJ1-1; TRBD1 agrees at 8 bases. Trimming took 6 bases from V and 3 from J; bases not matched to a gene: 9. In germline, CDR1 is SNHLY, CDR2 FYNNEI. The CDR3 is made up of 15 amino acids. CDR3 sequence reads: CASSPPDRGDTEAFF. The CDR3 region has the DNA TGTGCCAGCAGCCCACCCGACAGGGGAGACACTGAAGCTTTCTTT.

The chain recombines TRBV30 with TRBJ1-2; a possible D gene is TRBD1 (5 bases). V was pared by 3 bases and J by 4 bases, with 12 bases between. CDR1 is GTSNPN, CDR2 SVGIG, per germline (reference sequence). CDR3 length: 13 residues. The CDR3 DNA reads TGTGCCTGGAGCCGACAGTTAACCTATGGCTACACCTTC. This sequence encodes CAWSRQLTYGYTF. The complete variable domain, with remaining parts taken from reference TRBV30 and TRBJ1-2, reads SQTIHQWPATLVQPVGSPLSLECTVEGTSNPNLYWYRQAAGRGLQLLFYSVGIGQISSEVPQNLSASRPQDRQFILSSKKLLLSDSGFYLCAWSRQLTYGYTFGSGTRLTVV.

The chain combines TRBV27 with TRBJ1-2; 7 bases map to TRBD1. Per germline, CDR1 MNHEY and CDR2 SMNVEV (reference sequence). V was pared by 6 bases and J by 7 bases, with 8 bases of the junction left unmatched. There are 13 residues in the CDR3. In nucleotides, the CDR3 is TGTGCCAGCAGATCGACAGGGATCTCTGGCTACACCTTC. Residues: CASRSTGISGYTF.

This chain connects TRBV7-9 to TRBJ1-4; D remains unclear. The V gene's germline CDR1 is SEHNR and CDR2 FQNEAQ (reference sequence). This CDR3 is built from 13 residues. V lost 1 base and J lost 12, with 12 bases in between. Here the CDR3 reads CASSLVGSEELFF. CDR3 in DNA: TGTGCCAGCAGCTTAGTTGGTTCTGAGGAACTGTTTTTT. Using reference TRBV7-9 and TRBJ1-4 for the parts outside the CDR3, the full variable domain is DTGVSQNPRHKITKRGQNVTFRCDPISEHNRLYWYRQTLGQGPEFLTYFQNEAQLEKSRLLSDRFSAERPKGSFSTLEIQRTEQGDSAMYLCASSLVGSEELFFGSGTQLSVL.

The chain is built from TRBV25-1 and TRBJ2-2, with D possibly matching TRBD1 (6 bases). V lost 1 base, J lost 4 bases, and 13 bases lay in between. CDR1 and CDR2 (germline): MGHDK, SYGVNS. There are 16 residues in the CDR3. CDR3 nucleotide sequence: TGTGCCAGCAGTGAATCAGGGGAGCGTAGCACCGGGGAGCTGTTTTTT. Residues: CASSESGERSTGELFF.

The CDR3 DNA reads as TGTGCCAGCGGTTTGGGACAGGAAAACTATGGCTACACCTTC. Protein sequence: CASGLGQENYGYTF. The chain carries TRBV5-6 and TRBJ1-2, with 8 bases matching TRBD1. Trimming cost V 7 bases and J 2 bases; bases outside gene matches: 7. The CDR3 spans 14 residues. Germline loops: CDR1 SGHDT, CDR2 YYEEEE.

In this sample, this clone turned up once. The chain uses TRBV7-2 and TRBJ1-1, with no clear D. V lost 6 bases to trimming and J lost 4 bases, with 18 bases between them. CDR3 size: 15 residues. Germline V gives CDR1 SGHTA, CDR2 FQGNSA. The CDR3 spells CASRENVGGSTEAFF. CDR3 in DNA: TGTGCCAGCAGGGAAAACGTCGGAGGGAGCACTGAAGCTTTCTTT.

This clone appeared a single time. This chain links TRBV5-5 with TRBJ2-3; no clear D gene. V shed 0 bases and J shed 6 bases, with 17 bases lying between them. The V gene's germline CDR1 is SGHKS and CDR2 YYEKEE (reference sequence). This CDR3 has 16 amino acids. CDR3 DNA: TGTGCCAGCAGCTTGGAGTTCCAGGCCGTGTCGGATACGCAGTATTTT. Its translation: CASSLEFQAVSDTQYF.

The V call is TRBV7-6, the J call TRBJ2-5; 13 bases map to TRBD2. Germline trimming cut 5 bases from V and 2 bases from J; bases unmatched to any gene: 5. Germline V gives CDR1 SGHVS, CDR2 FNYEAQ. This CDR3 has 16 residues. CDR3 sequence reads: CASSPRLAGGQETQYF. The CDR3 coding sequence is TGTGCCAGCAGCCCCAGACTAGCGGGGGGTCAAGAGACCCAGTACTTC.

This clone has a handful of counts. CDR3 DNA: TGTGCCAGCAGCCCACAAAGGGGCGGCTACACCTTC. Translation: CASSPQRGGYTF. The V and J genes are TRBV6-5 and TRBJ1-2; weak D call: TRBD1 (5 bases). The length of the CDR3 is 12 residues. Germline CDR1 is MNHEY and CDR2 is SVGAGI. V shed 6 bases and J shed 8 bases, with 13 bases lying between them.

This chain connects TRBV28 to TRBJ2-1; D gene uncertain. Trimming cost V 5 bases and J 6 bases, with 5 bases left between them. Germline V gene data show CDR1 as MDHEN and CDR2 as SYDVKM. This CDR3 is 11 amino acids long. CDR3 coding DNA: TGTGCCAGCAGTCCTTCCAATGAGCAGTTCTTC. It specifies CASSPSNEQFF.

The V and J genes are TRBV7-2 and TRBJ2-5, with 7 bases aligning to TRBD2. The germline V gene encodes CDR1 SGHTA and CDR2 FQGNSA. J was trimmed by 2 bases and V by 0 bases; bases with no gene match: 6. CDR3 length equals 16 residues. This CDR3 is CASSLALVGGQETQYF. In DNA form, the CDR3 reads TGTGCCAGCAGCTTAGCCCTGGTGGGGGGGCAAGAGACCCAGTACTTC.

V and J are TRBV7-7 and TRBJ2-5; 11 bases align to TRBD1. The length of the CDR3 is 17 residues. V dropped 1 base and J dropped 6; count of bases not matched to a gene: 10. The germline CDR1 and CDR2 sequences are SSHAT and FNYEAQ (reference sequence). CDR3 DNA: TGTGCCAGCAGCTTAGGCGTAGGACAGGGGGCTTTAAAGACCCAGTACTTC. The encoded protein is CASSLGVGQGALKTQYF.

V is TRBV25-1 and J is TRBJ1-6, with 8 nucleotides matching TRBD1. The J segment lost 9 bases and the V segment lost 8 bases, leaving 6 bases of the junction unmatched. CDR3 size: 13 residues. Germline V gene sequence: CDR1 MGHDK, CDR2 SYGVNS. The CDR3 DNA reads as TGTGCCAGCCGACAGGGGCGGCGTTCACCCCTCCACTTT. This gives the protein CASRQGRRSPLHF.

The sample holds one count of this clone. This chain joins TRBV7-2 and TRBJ2-3; D might be TRBD2 (6 bases). The CDR3 is 16 residues long. CDR1 and CDR2 (germline): SGHTA, FQGNSA. Trimming left V 5 bases short and J 0 bases short, with 15 bases between. Here the CDR3 reads CASSPGTLPSTDTQYF. CDR3 DNA sequence: TGTGCCAGCAGCCCAGGGACTCTTCCTAGCACAGATACGCAGTATTTT.

The chain has TRBV18 and TRBJ2-2; 9 bases align to TRBD1. Germline CDR1 is KGHSH and CDR2 is LQKENI. CDR3 length: 17 residues. Losses at the gene ends were 1 base for V and 0 bases for J; bases not matched to a gene: 3. CDR3 nucleotide sequence: TGTGCCAGCTCACCACTGCGGACAGGGGCGAACACCGGGGAGCTGTTTTTT. Translating it yields CASSPLRTGANTGELFF.